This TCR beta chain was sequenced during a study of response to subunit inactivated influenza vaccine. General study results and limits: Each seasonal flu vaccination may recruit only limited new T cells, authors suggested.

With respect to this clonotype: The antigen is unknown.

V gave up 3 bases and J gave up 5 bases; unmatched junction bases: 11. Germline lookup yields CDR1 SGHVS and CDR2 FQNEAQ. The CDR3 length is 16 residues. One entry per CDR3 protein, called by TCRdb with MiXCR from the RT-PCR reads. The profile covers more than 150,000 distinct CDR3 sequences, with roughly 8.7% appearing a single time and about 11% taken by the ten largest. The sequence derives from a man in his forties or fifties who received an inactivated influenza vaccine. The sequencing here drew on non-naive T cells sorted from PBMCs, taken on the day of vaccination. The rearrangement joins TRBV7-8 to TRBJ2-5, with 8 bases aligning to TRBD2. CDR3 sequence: CASSLAGGGSGETQYF. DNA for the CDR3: TGTGCCAGCAGCTTGGCGGGGGGAGGCTCCGGGGAGACCCAGTACTTC.